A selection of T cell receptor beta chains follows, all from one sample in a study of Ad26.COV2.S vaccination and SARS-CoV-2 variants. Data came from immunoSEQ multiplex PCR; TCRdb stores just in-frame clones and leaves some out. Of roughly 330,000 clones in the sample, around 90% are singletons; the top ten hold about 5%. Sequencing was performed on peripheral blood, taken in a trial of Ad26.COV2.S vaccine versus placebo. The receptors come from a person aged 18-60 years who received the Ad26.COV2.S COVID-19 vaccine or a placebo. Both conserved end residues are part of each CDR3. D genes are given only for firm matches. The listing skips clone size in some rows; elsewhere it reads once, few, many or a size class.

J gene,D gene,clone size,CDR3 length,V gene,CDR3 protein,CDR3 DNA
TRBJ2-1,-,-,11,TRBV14,CASSRTSEQFF,TGTGCCAGCAGCAGAACTAGCGAGCAGTTCTTC
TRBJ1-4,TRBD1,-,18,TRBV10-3,CAIRRGQQQLGPNEKLFF,TGTGCCATCAGGAGGGGACAGCAGCAATTGGGTCCTAATGAAAAACTGTTTTTT
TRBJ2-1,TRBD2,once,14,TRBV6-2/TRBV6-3,CASSTTGGGNEQFF,TGTGCCAGCAGCACGACCGGGGGGGGCAATGAGCAGTTCTTC
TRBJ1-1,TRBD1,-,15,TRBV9,CASSGQGASYTEAFF,TGTGCCAGCAGCGGACAGGGGGCGTCGTACACTGAAGCTTTCTTT
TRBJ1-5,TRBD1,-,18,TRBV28,CASSLGQGSLAGNQPQHF,TGTGCCAGCAGTCTCGGACAGGGTTCTTTAGCGGGCAATCAGCCCCAGCATTTT
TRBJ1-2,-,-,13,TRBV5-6,CASSLEGGYGYTF,TGTGCCAGCAGCTTGGAAGGAGGGTATGGCTACACCTTC
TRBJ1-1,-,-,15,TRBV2,CASSEAPGMNTEAFF,TGTGCCAGCAGTGAAGCGCCAGGGATGAACACTGAAGCTTTCTTT
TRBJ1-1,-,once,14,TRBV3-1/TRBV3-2,CASSQGLPSAEAFF,TGTGCCAGCAGCCAGGGACTCCCCTCCGCTGAAGCTTTCTTT
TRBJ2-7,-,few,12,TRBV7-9,CASSFLSNEQYF,TGTGCCAGCAGCTTTTTGTCGAACGAGCAGTACTTC
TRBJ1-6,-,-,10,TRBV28,CASRDSPLHF,TGTGCCAGCAGAGATTCACCCCTCCACTTT
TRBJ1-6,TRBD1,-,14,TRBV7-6,CASSPTGSGSPLHF,TGTGCCAGCAGCCCGACAGGGTCGGGGTCACCCCTCCACTTT
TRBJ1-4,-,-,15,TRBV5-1,CASRGDIGANEKLFF,TGCGCCAGCAGAGGGGATATAGGGGCTAATGAAAAACTGTTTTTT
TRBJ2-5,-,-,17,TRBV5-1,CASSRGGGKNNQETQYF,TGCGCCAGCAGCCGAGGAGGGGGCAAAAATAACCAAGAGACCCAGTACTTC
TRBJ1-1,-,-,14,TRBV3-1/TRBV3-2,CASSHMGGNTEAFF,TGTGCCAGCAGCCACATGGGGGGGAACACTGAAGCTTTCTTT
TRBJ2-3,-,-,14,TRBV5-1,CASSPGAYTDTQYF,TGCGCCAGCAGCCCCGGCGCTTACACAGATACGCAGTATTTT
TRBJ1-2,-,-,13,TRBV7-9,CASRLDTTGGYTF,TGTGCCAGCAGGCTGGACACCACCGGGGGCTACACCTTC
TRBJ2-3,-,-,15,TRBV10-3,CAISDGGGSTDTQYF,TGTGCCATCAGTGATGGAGGGGGCAGCACAGATACGCAGTATTTT
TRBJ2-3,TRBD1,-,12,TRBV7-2,CASSLEVGQKYF,TGTGCCAGCAGCTTAGAGGTGGGACAGAAGTATTTT
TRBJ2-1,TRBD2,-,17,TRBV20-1,CSASRTSGGPYYNEQFF,TGCAGTGCTAGTAGGACTAGCGGGGGGCCCTACTACAATGAGCAGTTCTTC
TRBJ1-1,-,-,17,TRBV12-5,CASGLVIRQWREAEAFF,TGTGCTAGTGGTTTGGTAATACGACAGTGGAGGGAGGCTGAAGCTTTCTTT
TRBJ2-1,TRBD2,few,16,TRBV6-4,CASSDSALAERNEQFF,TGTGCCAGCAGTGACTCCGCACTAGCGGAGAGGAATGAGCAGTTCTTC
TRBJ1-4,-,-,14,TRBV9,CASSVATAPEKLFF,TGTGCCAGCAGCGTAGCTACGGCCCCGGAAAAACTGTTTTTT
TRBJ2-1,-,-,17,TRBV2,CASISIASPSSYNEQFF,TGTGCCAGCATTAGTATAGCTTCCCCAAGCTCCTACAATGAGCAGTTCTTC
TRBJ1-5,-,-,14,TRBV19,CASYPGSSNQPQHF,TGTGCCAGTTACCCAGGGAGTAGCAATCAGCCCCAGCATTTT
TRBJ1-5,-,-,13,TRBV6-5,CASSYRLNQPQHF,TGTGCCAGCAGTTATCGTCTCAATCAGCCCCAGCATTTT
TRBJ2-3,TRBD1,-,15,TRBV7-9,CASSADRGIGDTQYF,TGTGCCAGCAGCGCAGACAGGGGGATTGGAGATACGCAGTATTTT
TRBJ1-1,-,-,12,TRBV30,CAWRGSNTEAFF,TGTGCCTGGAGAGGCTCGAACACTGAAGCTTTCTTT
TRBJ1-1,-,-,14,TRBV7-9,CASSLYGLNTEAFF,TGTGCCAGCAGCTTATATGGCTTGAACACTGAAGCTTTCTTT
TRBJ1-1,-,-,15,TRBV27,CASSPFSGTPTEAFF,TGTGCCAGCAGTCCATTCTCCGGGACACCCACTGAAGCTTTCTTT
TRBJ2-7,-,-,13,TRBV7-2,CASSSYRAYEQYF,TGTGCCAGCAGCTCATACAGGGCCTACGAGCAGTACTTC
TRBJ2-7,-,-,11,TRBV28,CASSFVYEQYF,TGTGCCAGCAGTTTCGTCTACGAGCAGTACTTC
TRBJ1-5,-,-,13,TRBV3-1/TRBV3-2,CASAGSRNQPQHF,TGTGCCAGCGCAGGTTCTCGGAATCAGCCCCAGCATTTT
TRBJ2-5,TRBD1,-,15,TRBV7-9,CASSQQGALSETQYF,TGTGCCAGCAGCCAACAGGGGGCTCTGTCAGAGACCCAGTACTTC
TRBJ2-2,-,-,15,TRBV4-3,CASSLSSVGDGELFF,TGCGCCAGCAGCCTTTCCTCGGTAGGGGACGGGGAGCTGTTTTTT
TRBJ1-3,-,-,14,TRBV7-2,CASSFTDRGNTIYF,TGTGCCAGCAGCTTCACTGACAGGGGAAACACCATATATTTT
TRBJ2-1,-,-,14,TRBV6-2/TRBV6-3,CASSYWRGGNEQFF,TGTGCCAGCAGTTACTGGCGAGGTGGGAATGAGCAGTTCTTC
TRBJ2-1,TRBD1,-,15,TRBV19,CASRGTGIPYNEQFF,TGTGCCAGCCGCGGGACAGGGATACCCTACAATGAGCAGTTCTTC